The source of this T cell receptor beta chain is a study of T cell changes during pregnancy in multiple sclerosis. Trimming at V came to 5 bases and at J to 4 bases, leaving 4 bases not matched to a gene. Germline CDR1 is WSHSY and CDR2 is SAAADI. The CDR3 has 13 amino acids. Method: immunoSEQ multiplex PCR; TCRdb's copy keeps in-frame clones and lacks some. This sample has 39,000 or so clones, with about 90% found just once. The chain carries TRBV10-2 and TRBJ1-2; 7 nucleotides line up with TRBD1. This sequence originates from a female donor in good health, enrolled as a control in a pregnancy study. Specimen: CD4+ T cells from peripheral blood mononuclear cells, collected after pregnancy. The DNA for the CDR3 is TGCGCCAGCAGTCGACAGGGCGGCTATGGCTACACCTTC. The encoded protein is CASSRQGGYGYTF.